The 21 T cell receptor beta chains presented below share a single source sample, sequenced in a study of Ad26.COV2.S vaccination and SARS-CoV-2 variants. The treatment was: around 19 received Ad26.COV2.S at low or high dose, single or two shots; 5 received placebo; per-sample allocation not given. Repertoires come from day 63 after the first vaccine or placebo injection. Libraries were prepared by immunoSEQ multiplex PCR; TCRdb keeps only in-frame clonotypes and omits some of them. Of approximately 480,000 clones listed, around 85% were seen once; the top ten hold roughly 13%. The specimen was peripheral blood, collected in a trial of Ad26.COV2.S vaccine versus placebo. The source is a person between 18 and 65 years old who received the Ad26.COV2.S COVID-19 vaccine or a placebo.

The genes are TRBV14 and TRBJ2-4, with D maybe TRBD1 (5 bases). Per germline, CDR1 SGHDN and CDR2 FVKESK. V dropped 1 base and J dropped 7 bases, with 11 bases sitting between them. The CDR3 runs 14 residues. The CDR3 spells CASSQAPGMNIQYF. In DNA form, the CDR3 reads TGTGCCAGCAGCCAAGCCCCAGGGATGAACATTCAGTACTTC.

The chain has TRBV5-1 and TRBJ1-1, with D tentatively TRBD1 (5 bases). CDR3 length: 16 amino acids. Germline CDR1 SGHRS, CDR2 YFSETQ. Deletions cut 1 base from V and 5 bases from J, with 18 bases between. As DNA, the CDR3 is TGCGCCAGCAGCTTGACCGGGAGACTCAAGGGGACTGAAGCTTTCTTT. This gives the protein CASSLTGRLKGTEAFF. The full variable domain, in which reference TRBV5-1 and TRBJ1-1 provide the parts outside the CDR3, is KAGVTQTPRYLIKTRGQQVTLSCSPISGHRSVSWYQQTPGQGLQFLFEYFSETQRNKGNFPGRFSGRQFSNSRSEMNVSTLELGDSALYLCASSLTGRLKGTEAFFGQGTRLTVV.

The chain has TRBV9 and TRBJ1-2; D is unclear. The germline V and J ends were trimmed by 0 bases and 4 bases, with 16 bases remaining between them. CDR1 is SGDLS, CDR2 YYNGEE, per germline. The CDR3 has 16 residues. CDR3: CASSVGLLNTLYGYTF. The CDR3 DNA follows: TGTGCCAGCAGCGTAGGTTTATTGAACACCCTCTATGGCTACACCTTC.

This chain uses TRBV19 with TRBJ2-1; 9 nucleotides agree with TRBD1. The V gene end was trimmed by 4 bases and the J gene end by 7 bases; junction bases not matched to a gene: 8. CDR3 length: 15 residues. The germline gives CDR1 LNHDA, CDR2 SQIVND (reference sequence). The CDR3 here is CASSSWGTGKNEQFF. In DNA form, the CDR3 reads TGTGCCAGTAGTAGTTGGGGGACAGGGAAAAATGAGCAGTTCTTC.

The genes are TRBV5-4 and TRBJ2-1; D not resolved. The CDR3 contains 13 residues. V shed 4 bases and J shed 8 bases, with 13 bases lying between them. In germline, CDR1 is SGHNT, CDR2 YYREEE (reference sequence). CDR3 coding DNA: TGTGCCAGCAGCATGGACCGGCCGCATGAGCAGTTCTTC. It is translated as CASSMDRPHEQFF.

V gene TRBV30 combines with J gene TRBJ1-3; D may be TRBD1 (5 bases). The germline gives CDR1 GTSNPN, CDR2 SVGIG (reference sequence). The V end lost 8 bases, the J end lost 1 base, and 12 bases lay between the germline ends. The length of the CDR3 is 13 residues. The CDR3 nucleotides are TGTGCCGGCCCAGGGCCATCTGGAAACACCATATATTTT. It codes for CAGPGPSGNTIYF.

This clone was seen a few times. V usage is TRBV28 and J usage is TRBJ1-5; a possible D gene is TRBD1 (5 bases). This CDR3 comprises 18 residues. V was trimmed by 8 bases and J by 0 bases, leaving 23 bases between them. Germline CDR1 is MDHEN and CDR2 is SYDVKM. The CDR3 DNA is TGTGCCAGCCGAACGCCCGGGCCAGGGCGCTATAGCAATCAGCCCCAGCATTTT. This gives the protein CASRTPGPGRYSNQPQHF.

The chain recombines TRBV28 with TRBJ1-2, with D possibly TRBD1 on 5 matching bases. CDR1 is MDHEN and CDR2 is SYDVKM in the germline V gene. CDR3 length: 16 amino acids. Trimming took off 4 bases at V and 3 bases at J, with 18 bases between the two ends. CDR3 loop: CASSSPLGQADYGYTF. CDR3 sequence (DNA): TGTGCCAGCAGTTCACCGTTGGGGCAGGCGGACTATGGCTACACCTTC.

This sequence joins TRBV12-3 or TRBV12-4 and TRBJ1-1, with a possible D match to TRBD1 (6 bases). The CDR3 length is 13 residues. Trimming left V 5 bases short and J 4 bases short, with 11 bases between. CDR3 region: CASSPDRTTEAFF. The DNA for the CDR3 is TGTGCCAGCAGTCCGGACAGAACCACTGAAGCTTTCTTT.

This sequence joins TRBV13 and TRBJ1-1; a weak D match, TRBD1 (6 bases). This CDR3 comprises 16 residues. Trimming removed 2 bases at V and 1 base at J, with 14 bases between. Germline lookup yields CDR1 PRHDT and CDR2 FYEKMQ (reference sequence). The CDR3 spells CASSLLGGSWNTEAFF. The CDR3 DNA reads as TGTGCCAGCAGCTTACTGGGGGGCTCCTGGAACACTGAAGCTTTCTTT.

The CDR3 spells CASSIRTSGTSRNEQFF. The CDR3 DNA is TGTGCCAGCAGCATCCGGACTAGCGGGACCTCTCGGAATGAGCAGTTCTTC. This chain uses TRBV7-8 with TRBJ2-1; 12 bases agree with TRBD2. CDR1 SGHVS and CDR2 FQNEAQ come from the germline V gene. This CDR3 spans 17 amino acids. V shed 5 bases and J 7 bases; nucleotides not matched to a gene: 12.

The rearrangement joins TRBV2 to TRBJ2-2; 7 positions match TRBD1. The length of the CDR3 is 14 residues. Looked up from germline, CDR1 is SNHLY and CDR2 is FYNNEI. The trim removed 4 bases at V and 4 bases at J, leaving 3 bases unmatched. CDR3 sequence reads: CASSATGSTGELFF. CDR3 DNA sequence: TGTGCCAGCAGTGCGACAGGGTCCACCGGGGAGCTGTTTTTT.

The chain couples TRBV28 to TRBJ2-7; 7 nucleotides line up with TRBD2. The CDR3 covers 14 residues. Unmatched junction bases numbered 7, after V lost 7 bases and J lost 1 base. Germline V gives CDR1 MDHEN, CDR2 SYDVKM. CDR3 region: CASTWGGTSYEQYF. Here the CDR3 DNA reads TGTGCCAGCACCTGGGGGGGGACGTCCTACGAGCAGTACTTC.

This clone was found once. V is TRBV18 and J is TRBJ1-2; D might be TRBD1 (5 bases). V lost 3 bases and J 4 bases, leaving 12 bases between the germline ends. Germline V gene sequence: CDR1 KGHSH, CDR2 LQKENI. The CDR3 consists of 14 residues. The CDR3 loop reads CASSPRDGIYGYTF. For the CDR3, the DNA is TGTGCCAGCTCACCCAGGGACGGCATCTATGGCTACACCTTC.

In nucleotides, the CDR3 is TGTGCCAGCAGCCAAGAAGCACCCGAAGGGTATGGCTACACCTTC. This translates into CASSQEAPEGYGYTF. The J gene is TRBJ1-2, the V gene TRBV4-2; D uncertain. CDR3 length equals 15 residues. V was clipped by 0 bases and J by 5 bases, with 13 bases between them. The germline gives CDR1 LGHNA, CDR2 YNFKEQ.

V usage is TRBV28 and J usage is TRBJ1-2; D remains unclear. Germline V gene sequence: CDR1 MDHEN, CDR2 SYDVKM. This CDR3 has 14 residues. Trimming pared 6 bases from V and 8 bases from J, leaving 19 bases between. CDR3 sequence: CASRPIGRLGGYTF. CDR3 nucleotide sequence: TGTGCCAGCAGGCCTATCGGACGCCTCGGGGGCTACACCTTC.

CDR3 in amino acids: CASSLDPRSANTGELFF. The CDR3 bases are TGTGCCAGCAGCTTGGACCCCAGGAGTGCGAACACCGGGGAGCTGTTTTTT. The chain is built from TRBV5-4 and TRBJ2-2; D remains ambiguous. The CDR3 has 17 amino acids. V lost 0 bases and J 0 bases, leaving 12 bases between the germline ends. CDR1 SGHNT and CDR2 YYREEE come from the germline V gene (reference sequence).

The chain uses TRBV9 and TRBJ2-1, with D perhaps matching TRBD2 (6 bases). This CDR3 spans 18 amino acids. Germline values: CDR1 SGDLS, CDR2 YYNGEE. V was trimmed by 0 bases and J by 0 bases, leaving 16 bases between them. As DNA, the CDR3 is TGTGCCAGCAGCGTAGGAATAGGACTACAAAGCTCCTACAATGAGCAGTTCTTC. Amino acid sequence: CASSVGIGLQSSYNEQFF.

CDR3 region: CASSPRLGRSRAFF. CDR3 DNA: TGTGCCAGCAGTCCACGGCTAGGGAGATCTAGAGCTTTCTTT. The chain couples TRBV28 to TRBJ1-1, with D hard to call. This CDR3 comprises 14 residues. The germline V and J ends were trimmed by 5 bases and 10 bases, with 20 bases remaining between them. Germline CDR1 and CDR2: MDHEN and SYDVKM.

This clone was observed once. The chain has TRBV7-2 and TRBJ2-1; D remains ambiguous. Trimming cost V 5 bases and J 0 bases, with 14 bases left between them. The CDR3 sequence is 16 residues long. Per the germline V gene, CDR1 is SGHTA and CDR2 is FQGNSA. CDR3 DNA: TGTGCCAGCAGCCAAGCCCCGCCGAGCTCCTACAATGAGCAGTTCTTC. Translation gives CASSQAPPSSYNEQFF.

The chain links TRBV6-1 to TRBJ1-5, with D unresolved. In germline, CDR1 is MNHNS, CDR2 SASEGT. With 2 bases removed from V and 7 bases from J, the gap between germline ends came to 6 bases. The length of the CDR3 is 12 residues. The CDR3 is CASSEFSQPQHF. The CDR3 nucleotides are TGTGCCAGCAGTGAATTCTCCCAGCCCCAGCATTTT.